This is a list of T cell receptor beta chains from one sample in a study of blood T cell repertoires in COVID-19. The data were produced by immunoSEQ multiplex PCR, yet TCRdb's version contains in-frame clones alone and is incomplete. The table records roughly 250,000 clones, roughly 84% of them present only once. Material for sequencing was peripheral blood. Every receptor here comes from a woman aged 40 to 55 who had recovered from COVID-19. Each CDR3 is given with its conserved first and last residue. The order of the fields is V gene, CDR3 length, clone size, CDR3 protein. Not every row has a clone size; where given, it reads once, few, many or a size class.

TRBV7-8,15,NA,CASSKNGQGDQPQHF
TRBV9,16,NA,CASSVGTSGSKNEQFF
TRBV6-5,13,NA,CASSARDRETQYF
TRBV5-1,14,NA,CASSLANSGRGYTF
TRBV9,14,once,CASSPEGGGSPLHF
TRBV5-1,14,NA,CASSLVAGADTQYF
TRBV14,17,NA,CASSQVPGTGGFNGYTF
TRBV25-1,16,once,CASSRGGRDSNYGYTF
TRBV7-8,14,once,CASSDRGSNQPQHF
TRBV27,15,NA,CASSPMPQGLSEAFF
TRBV27,13,NA,CASSRTGTYGYTF
TRBV21-1,16,NA,CASSSGTSPSGNTIYF
TRBV27,16,NA,CASSLSRGPPLDTQYF
TRBV28,15,NA,CASSPSSTGTEGYTF
TRBV12-3/TRBV12-4,12,NA,CASSLWAETQYF
TRBV5-6,12,few,CASSFDSYEQYF
TRBV19,13,NA,CASSQGHTLAQFF
TRBV19,16,NA,CASHRSGGRFENEQFF
TRBV5-1,12,NA,CASSRGAGELFF
TRBV6-5,14,NA,CASSLGQGAYEQYF
TRBV19,14,NA,CASSIGRASYGYTF
TRBV6-6,14,NA,CASTPARSNQPQHF
TRBV19,16,NA,CASSTTSLAGGVIQYF
TRBV7-2,15,NA,CASRPGGMDTGELFF
TRBV19,16,NA,CASSIRLAGGSYEQYF
TRBV7-9,14,few,CASSLGGQTYEQYF
TRBV9,20,NA,CASSPPRGRGLAGTTGELFF
TRBV5-6,14,NA,CASRSRGRLETQYF
TRBV3-1/TRBV3-2,17,NA,CASSQAGPSGARKTQYF
TRBV21-1,15,NA,CASSNFVQDSYEQYF
TRBV9,16,NA,CASTLRDSSYNSPLHF
TRBV2,13,NA,CASTPERRQPQHF
TRBV6-1,15,NA,CASSEVQPGLYTQYF
TRBV28,16,NA,CASSHQRTGDTDTQYF
TRBV11-2,15,NA,CASSHLGGKEETQYF
TRBV7-2,18,NA,CASSLVLRTRGNAGELFF
TRBV6-5,15,NA,CASSSGAGGVDEQFF